These 2 T cell receptor beta chains came from one sample sequenced in a study of blood T cell repertoires in COVID-19. Profiling relied on immunoSEQ multiplex PCR, and the TCRdb table lists in-frame clones only, not all of them. The table has around 280,000 clones, roughly 90% seen once. The material sequenced was peripheral blood. These TCRs come from a woman in her forties or fifties who had recovered from COVID-19.

The chain has TRBV30 and TRBJ2-2; 8 bases line up with TRBD1. The germline V gene encodes CDR1 GTSNPN and CDR2 SVGIG (reference sequence). V trimming: 3 bases; J trimming: 3 bases; junction bases outside the gene matches: 6. This CDR3 has 15 residues. CDR3 DNA sequence: TGTGCCTGGAGCGCAGGGGGCTCCCACACCGGGGAGCTGTTTTTT. This sequence encodes CAWSAGGSHTGELFF.

V is TRBV2 and J is TRBJ1-1; D call uncertain. V lost 8 bases and J lost 0, with 13 bases in between. The germline CDR1 and CDR2 sequences are SNHLY and FYNNEI. The CDR3 totals 14 residues. CDR3 sequence: CASSSRGLNTEAFF. As DNA, the CDR3 is TGTGCCAGCTCCTCCCGAGGGCTGAACACTGAAGCTTTCTTT.